This is a list of T cell receptor beta chains from one sample in a study of blood T cell repertoires in COVID-19. Using immunoSEQ multiplex PCR, the repertoire was profiled, and TCRdb retains in-frame clones only, with some absent. The repertoire consists of 150,000 to 200,000 clones, with approximately 90% occurring once and the leading ten covering less than 3.5%. The sample taken for sequencing was peripheral blood. The receptor set was obtained from a woman aged 25 to 39 with active or convalescent COVID-19. Both conserved end residues are part of each CDR3. The order of the fields is CDR3 length, V gene, J gene, D gene, CDR3 protein. A D gene is named only where the DNA matches it firmly.

len: 13
v_gene: TRBV30
j_gene: TRBJ1-4
d_gene: -
CDR3aa: CAWSVQHNEKLFF

len: 15
v_gene: TRBV4-1
j_gene: TRBJ2-1
d_gene: -
CDR3aa: CASSQDQGGKNEQFF

len: 13
v_gene: TRBV19
j_gene: TRBJ2-3
d_gene: -
CDR3aa: CASSGTPWDTQYF

len: 15
v_gene: TRBV5-5
j_gene: TRBJ1-5
d_gene: -
CDR3aa: CASSHQGNLNQPQHF

len: 13
v_gene: TRBV29-1
j_gene: TRBJ1-1
d_gene: TRBD1
CDR3aa: CSVGDRGGTEAFF

len: 15
v_gene: TRBV18
j_gene: TRBJ1-4
d_gene: TRBD1
CDR3aa: CASSHGTGGDEKLFF

len: 16
v_gene: TRBV5-1
j_gene: TRBJ1-4
d_gene: -
CDR3aa: CASSSSPGQPNEKLFF

len: 13
v_gene: TRBV29-1
j_gene: TRBJ2-3
d_gene: -
CDR3aa: CSVETGSTDTQYF

len: 19
v_gene: TRBV18
j_gene: TRBJ1-4
d_gene: -
CDR3aa: CASSPLIRGAFETNEKLFF

len: 15
v_gene: TRBV18
j_gene: TRBJ1-6
d_gene: -
CDR3aa: CASSNRAENNSPLHF

len: 15
v_gene: TRBV11-2
j_gene: TRBJ1-1
d_gene: TRBD1
CDR3aa: CASSLVGTGGSGAFF

len: 14
v_gene: TRBV5-4
j_gene: TRBJ1-4
d_gene: -
CDR3aa: CASRFQGGAEKLFF

len: 13
v_gene: TRBV28
j_gene: TRBJ2-2
d_gene: -
CDR3aa: CASILGNTGELFF

len: 16
v_gene: TRBV2
j_gene: TRBJ1-4
d_gene: TRBD1
CDR3aa: CASHRDRGRTNEKLFF

len: 16
v_gene: TRBV5-1
j_gene: TRBJ2-1
d_gene: -
CDR3aa: CASSLLSGSSYNEQFF

len: 15
v_gene: TRBV25-1
j_gene: TRBJ2-3
d_gene: TRBD2
CDR3aa: CASSDTSGGPHTQYF

len: 13
v_gene: TRBV19
j_gene: TRBJ2-7
d_gene: -
CDR3aa: CASTPGVGYEQYF

len: 15
v_gene: TRBV6-1
j_gene: TRBJ1-2
d_gene: -
CDR3aa: CASSELDSGLYGYTF

len: 13
v_gene: TRBV9
j_gene: TRBJ2-7
d_gene: -
CDR3aa: CASSKRDNYEQYF

len: 15
v_gene: TRBV11-3
j_gene: TRBJ1-2
d_gene: -
CDR3aa: CASSPDRRTLYGYTF

len: 17
v_gene: TRBV7-2
j_gene: TRBJ1-2
d_gene: TRBD1
CDR3aa: CASSPTETGTADDGYTF